The sequence of this T cell receptor (beta chain) was determined in a study of technical replicates of blood from several donors. From germline, CDR1 is SGHTS and CDR2 YDEGEE. The CDR3 spans 15 residues. Trimming pared 2 bases from V and 7 bases from J, leaving 18 bases between. The method was immunoSEQ multiplex PCR; TCRdb's version includes in-frame clones alone and lacks a portion of them. The sample has 90,000 to 100,000 clones, about 95% seen once. Sequencing input: T cells isolated from PBMCs. This receptor was identified in a human donor in good health. V gene TRBV5-8 combines with J gene TRBJ1-1, with D maybe TRBD1 (5 bases). CDR3 region: CASSFIARQGDEAFF. DNA of the CDR3: TGTGCCAGCAGCTTTATCGCCCGCCAGGGTGATGAAGCTTTCTTT.